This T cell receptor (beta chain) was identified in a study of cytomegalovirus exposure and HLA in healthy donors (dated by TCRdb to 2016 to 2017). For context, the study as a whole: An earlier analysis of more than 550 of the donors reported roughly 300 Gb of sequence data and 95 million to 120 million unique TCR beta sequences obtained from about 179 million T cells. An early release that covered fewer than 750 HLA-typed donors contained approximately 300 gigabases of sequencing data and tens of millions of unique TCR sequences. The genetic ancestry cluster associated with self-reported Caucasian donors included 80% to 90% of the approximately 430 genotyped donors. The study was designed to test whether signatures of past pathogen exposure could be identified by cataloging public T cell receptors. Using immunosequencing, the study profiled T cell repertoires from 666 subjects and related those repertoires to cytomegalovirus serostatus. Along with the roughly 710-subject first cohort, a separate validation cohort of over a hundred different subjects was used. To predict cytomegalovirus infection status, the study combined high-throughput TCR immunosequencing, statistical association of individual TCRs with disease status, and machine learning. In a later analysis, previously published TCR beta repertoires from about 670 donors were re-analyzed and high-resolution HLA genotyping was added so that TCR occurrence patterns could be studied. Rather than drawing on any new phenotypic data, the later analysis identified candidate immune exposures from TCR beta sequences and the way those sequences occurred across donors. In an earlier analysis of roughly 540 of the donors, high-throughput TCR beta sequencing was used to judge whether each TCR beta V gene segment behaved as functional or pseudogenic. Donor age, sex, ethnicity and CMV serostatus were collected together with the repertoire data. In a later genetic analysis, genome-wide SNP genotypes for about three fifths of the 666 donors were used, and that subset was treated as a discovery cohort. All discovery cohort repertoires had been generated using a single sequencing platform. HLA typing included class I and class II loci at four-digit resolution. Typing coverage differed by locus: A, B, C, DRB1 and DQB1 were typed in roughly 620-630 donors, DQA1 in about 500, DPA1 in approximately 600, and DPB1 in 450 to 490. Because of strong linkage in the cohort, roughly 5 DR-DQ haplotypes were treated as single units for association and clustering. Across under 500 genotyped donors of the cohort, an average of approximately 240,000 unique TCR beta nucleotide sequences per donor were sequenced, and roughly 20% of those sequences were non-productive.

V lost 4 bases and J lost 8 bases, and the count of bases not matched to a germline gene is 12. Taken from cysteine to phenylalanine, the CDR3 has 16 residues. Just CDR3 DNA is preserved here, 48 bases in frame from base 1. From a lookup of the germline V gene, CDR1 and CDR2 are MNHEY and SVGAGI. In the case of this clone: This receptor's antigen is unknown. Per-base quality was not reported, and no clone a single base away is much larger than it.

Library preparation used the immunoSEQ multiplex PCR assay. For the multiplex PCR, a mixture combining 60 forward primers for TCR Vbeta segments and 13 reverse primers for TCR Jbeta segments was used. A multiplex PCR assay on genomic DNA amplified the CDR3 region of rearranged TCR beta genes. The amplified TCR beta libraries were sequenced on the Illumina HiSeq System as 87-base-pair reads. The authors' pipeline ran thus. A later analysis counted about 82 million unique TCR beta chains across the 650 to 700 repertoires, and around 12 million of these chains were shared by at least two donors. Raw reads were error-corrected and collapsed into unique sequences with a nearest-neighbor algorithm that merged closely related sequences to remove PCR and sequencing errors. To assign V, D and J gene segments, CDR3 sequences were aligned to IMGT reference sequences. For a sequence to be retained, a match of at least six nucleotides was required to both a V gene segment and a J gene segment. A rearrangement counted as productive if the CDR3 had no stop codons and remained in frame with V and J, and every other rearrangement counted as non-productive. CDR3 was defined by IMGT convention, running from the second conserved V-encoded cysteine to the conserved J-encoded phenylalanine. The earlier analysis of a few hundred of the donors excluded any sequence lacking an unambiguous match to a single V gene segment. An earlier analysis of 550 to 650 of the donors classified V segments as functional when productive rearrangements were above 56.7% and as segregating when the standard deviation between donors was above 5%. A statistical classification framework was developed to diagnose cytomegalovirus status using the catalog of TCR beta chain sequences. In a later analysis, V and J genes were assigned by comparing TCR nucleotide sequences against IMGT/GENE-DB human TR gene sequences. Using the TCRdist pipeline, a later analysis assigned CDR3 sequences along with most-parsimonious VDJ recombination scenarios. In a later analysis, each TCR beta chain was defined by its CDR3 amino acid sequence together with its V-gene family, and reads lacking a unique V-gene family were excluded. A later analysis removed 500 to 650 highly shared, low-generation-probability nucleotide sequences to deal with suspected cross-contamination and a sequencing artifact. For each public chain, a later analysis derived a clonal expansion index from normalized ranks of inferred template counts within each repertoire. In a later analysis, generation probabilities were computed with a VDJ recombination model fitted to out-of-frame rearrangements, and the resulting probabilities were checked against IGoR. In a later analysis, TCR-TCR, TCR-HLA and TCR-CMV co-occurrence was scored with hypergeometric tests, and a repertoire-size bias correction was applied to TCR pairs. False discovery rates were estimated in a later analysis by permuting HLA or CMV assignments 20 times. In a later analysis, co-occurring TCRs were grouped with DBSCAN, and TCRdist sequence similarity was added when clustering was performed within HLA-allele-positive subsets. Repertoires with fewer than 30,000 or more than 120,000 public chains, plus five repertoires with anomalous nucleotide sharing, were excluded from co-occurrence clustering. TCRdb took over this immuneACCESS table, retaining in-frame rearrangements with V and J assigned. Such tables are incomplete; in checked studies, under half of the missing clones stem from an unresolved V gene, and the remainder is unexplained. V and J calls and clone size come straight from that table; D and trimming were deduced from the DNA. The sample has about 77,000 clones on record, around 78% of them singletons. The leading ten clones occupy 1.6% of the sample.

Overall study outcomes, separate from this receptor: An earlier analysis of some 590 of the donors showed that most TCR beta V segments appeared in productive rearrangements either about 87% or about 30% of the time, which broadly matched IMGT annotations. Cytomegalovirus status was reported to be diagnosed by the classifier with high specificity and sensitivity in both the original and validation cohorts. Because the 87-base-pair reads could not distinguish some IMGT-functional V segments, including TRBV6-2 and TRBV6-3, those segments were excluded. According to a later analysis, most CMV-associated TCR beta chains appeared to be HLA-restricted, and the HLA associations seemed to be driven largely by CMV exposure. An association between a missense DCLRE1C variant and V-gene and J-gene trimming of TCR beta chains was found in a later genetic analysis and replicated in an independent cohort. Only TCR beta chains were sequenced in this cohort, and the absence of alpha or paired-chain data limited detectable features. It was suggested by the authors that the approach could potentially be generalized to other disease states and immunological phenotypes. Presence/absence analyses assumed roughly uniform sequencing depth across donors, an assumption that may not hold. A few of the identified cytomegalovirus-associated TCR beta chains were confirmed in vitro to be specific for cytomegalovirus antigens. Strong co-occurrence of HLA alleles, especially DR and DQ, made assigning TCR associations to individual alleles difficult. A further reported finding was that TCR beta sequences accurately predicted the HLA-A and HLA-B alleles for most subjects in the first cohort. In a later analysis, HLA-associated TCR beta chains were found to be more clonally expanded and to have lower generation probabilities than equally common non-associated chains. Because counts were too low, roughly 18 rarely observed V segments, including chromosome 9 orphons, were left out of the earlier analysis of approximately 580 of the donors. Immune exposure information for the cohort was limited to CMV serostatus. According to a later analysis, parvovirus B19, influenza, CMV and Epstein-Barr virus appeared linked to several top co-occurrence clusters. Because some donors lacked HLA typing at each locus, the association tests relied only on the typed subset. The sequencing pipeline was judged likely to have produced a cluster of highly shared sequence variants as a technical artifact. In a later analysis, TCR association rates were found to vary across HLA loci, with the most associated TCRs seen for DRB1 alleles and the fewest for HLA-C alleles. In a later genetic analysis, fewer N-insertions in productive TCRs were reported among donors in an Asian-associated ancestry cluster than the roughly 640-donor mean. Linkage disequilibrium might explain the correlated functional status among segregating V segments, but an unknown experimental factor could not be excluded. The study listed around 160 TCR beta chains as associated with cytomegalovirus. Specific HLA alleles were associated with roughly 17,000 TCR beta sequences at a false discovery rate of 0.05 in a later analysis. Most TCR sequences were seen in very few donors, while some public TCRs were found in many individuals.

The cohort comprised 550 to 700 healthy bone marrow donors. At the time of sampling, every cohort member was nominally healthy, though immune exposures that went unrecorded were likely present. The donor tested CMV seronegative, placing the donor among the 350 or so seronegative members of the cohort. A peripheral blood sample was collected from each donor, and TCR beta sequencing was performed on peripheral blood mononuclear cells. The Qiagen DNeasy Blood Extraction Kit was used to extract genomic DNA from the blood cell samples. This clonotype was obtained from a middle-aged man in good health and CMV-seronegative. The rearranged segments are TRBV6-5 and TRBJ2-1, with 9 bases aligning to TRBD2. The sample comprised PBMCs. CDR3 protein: CASSSLAGAPPHEQFF. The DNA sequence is TGTGCCAGCAGTTCTTTAGCGGGAGCCCCCCCCCATGAGCAGTTCTTC.